This paragraph reports one TCR beta chain. Its target antigen remains unknown. No base quality values were provided; no much bigger clone lies one nucleotide off. The data derive from a study of blood T cell repertoires in COVID-19 (dated by TCRdb to the early 2020s). Background for the entire study: The collaborator samples originated in the United States, Italy and Spain and spanned the acute and convalescent phases of COVID-19. The material from the prospective study consisted of cDNA or gDNA derived from T cells, B-cell-depleted T cells, or PBMCs. Deeply sampled blood TCRbeta repertoires from subjects exposed to, actively infected with, or recovered from COVID-19 were included in the dataset. The repertoires were released in a freely available public database meant as a resource for research on the immune response to SARS-CoV-2. Samples came from the ongoing ImmuneRACE study (first 160 participants) plus 1,254 subjects from 6 global collaborators. A de-identified subject ID, COVID-19 status, age in years and sex were almost always included in the sample metadata. Where available, HLA class I and class II types were obtained from metadata supplied by the sample provider rather than from assay-based typing. General study outcomes and caveats: How much clinical and demographic metadata was included differed by source and by participant, and the metadata was provided uncurated.

Including the terminal cysteine and phenylalanine, the CDR3 comprises 17 residues. The kept DNA is CDR3 alone, 51 bases in frame from the first base. V is shortened by 2 bases, J by 0 bases, and the region joining them spans 16 bases. Per the germline V gene, SGHVT is the CDR1 and SQSDAQ is the CDR2. Collaborating institutions collected whole blood in K2EDTA tubes following their own protocols. For TCRbeta analysis, collaborators shipped samples as frozen whole blood, isolated PBMCs, or DNA extracted from either of those sample types. TCRbeta CDR3 regions were amplified from genomic DNA using the immunoSEQ Assay, a bias-controlled multiplex PCR. Per the authors' processing: The number of nucleated cells in each sample was estimated from the amplification of reference gene primers within the assay. To quantify the absolute abundance of each unique TCRbeta CDR3 rearrangement, sequence reads were collapsed and filtered. For each sample, productive Simpson clonality was calculated as the square root of Simpson's diversity index over productive rearrangements. TCRdb retrieved this table from immuneACCESS and kept in-frame rearrangements only. Not all clones are present; in checked studies, unresolved V genes account for under half, and no reason is known for the remainder. Clone size and the V and J calls come from that table; the DNA yielded D and trimming. For this sample the table gives 130,000 or so clones, of which 77% were detected only once. 7.9% of the sample lies in the top ten.

The sequenced sample consisted of peripheral blood. Recombination joined TRBV7-4 with TRBJ1-1; no D gene is confidently identified. The receptor's source is a human donor in a cohort sampled during active COVID-19. The DNA reads TGTGCCAGCAGCTTAAAGCTAAAGCGGGCGGTGAACACTGAAGCTTTCTTT. Its coded protein is CASSLKLKRAVNTEAFF.